A selection of T cell receptor beta chains follows, all from one sample in a study of OX40 agonist ivuxolimab in advanced cancers. The repertoire was sequenced with immunoSEQ multiplex PCR; TCRdb's copy has only in-frame clones and lacks some. The sample has some 86,000 clones, roughly 89% seen once; the top ten hold roughly 9.4%. The sequenced sample was CD4+ or CD8+ T cells sorted from blood, obtained in a trial of the OX40 agonist ivuxolimab. The receptor source for this set is an adult with an advanced solid tumor such as melanoma, head and neck, liver or kidney cancer. CDR3s include the opening cysteine and the closing phenylalanine or tryptophan. The D gene is left open where the match is weak. Size is stated for part of the rows, as once, few or many counts, or as a class when the clone is expanded.

>NA|NA|TRBJ2-7|TRBV11-3
CASSQGTGREQYF
TGTGCCAGCAGCCAGGGAACGGGAAGGGAGCAGTACTTC
>NA|NA|TRBJ2-2|TRBV27
CASSFNTGELFF
TGTGCCAGCAGTTTTAACACCGGGGAGCTGTTTTTT
>NA|NA|TRBJ2-5|TRBV9
CASSSIGLETQYF
TGTGCCAGCAGCTCCATTGGGCTGGAGACCCAGTACTTC
>TRBD2|NA|TRBJ2-1|TRBV6-5
CASSYWTSGRYNEQFF
TGTGCCAGCAGTTACTGGACTAGCGGGAGATACAATGAGCAGTTCTTC
>NA|NA|TRBJ1-2|TRBV9
CASSALVGGGSYGYTF
TGTGCCAGCAGCGCACTCGTAGGTGGGGGCAGCTATGGCTACACCTTC
>NA|NA|TRBJ2-5|TRBV7-6
CASSLSIGVNQETQYF
TGTGCCAGCAGCTTATCTATAGGGGTAAACCAAGAGACCCAGTACTTC
>TRBD2|NA|TRBJ2-5|TRBV5-4
CASSLKLADQETQYF
TGTGCCAGCAGCTTGAAACTAGCGGATCAAGAGACCCAGTACTTC
>TRBD2|NA|TRBJ2-1|TRBV12-5
CASGWGLEQFF
TGTGCTAGTGGTTGGGGACTAGAGCAGTTCTTC
>NA|NA|TRBJ1-5|TRBV6-6
CASSYSRDQPQHF
TGTGCCAGCAGTTACTCGAGGGATCAGCCCCAGCATTTT
>TRBD1|NA|TRBJ2-7|TRBV28
CASSLSSTGPYEQYF
TGTGCCAGCAGTTTATCTTCGACAGGGCCCTACGAGCAGTACTTC
>NA|NA|TRBJ1-1|TRBV27
CASSLSRLTGEAFF
TGTGCCAGCAGTTTATCGAGACTGACAGGTGAAGCTTTCTTT
>NA|NA|TRBJ1-2|TRBV12-5
CASVRDWQGGYTF
TGTGCTAGTGTCCGGGATTGGCAGGGAGGCTACACCTTC
>NA|NA|TRBJ2-3|TRBV13
CASSPIGTDTQYF
TGTGCCAGCAGCCCTATAGGGACAGATACGCAGTATTTT
>NA|NA|TRBJ2-1|TRBV4-1
CASSQAVGDLYNEQFF
TGCGCCAGCAGCCAGGCTGTCGGAGACCTCTACAATGAGCAGTTCTTC
>NA|NA|TRBJ2-2|TRBV6-6
CASNRAPETGELFF
TGTGCCAGTAACCGGGCCCCAGAAACCGGGGAGCTGTTTTTT
>NA|NA|TRBJ1-4|TRBV7-2
CASSPRTNEKLFF
TGTGCCAGCAGCCCGCGGACTAATGAAAAACTGTTTTTT
>NA|NA|TRBJ1-3|TRBV27
CASSLSSGGGNTIYF
TGTGCCAGCAGTTTATCATCTGGGGGCGGAAACACCATATATTTT
>TRBD1|once|TRBJ1-3|TRBV29-1
CSVGDSWSENTIYF
TGCAGCGTAGGGGACAGTTGGTCGGAAAACACCATATATTTT
>NA|once|TRBJ1-2|TRBV27
CASSSRQNYGYTF
TGTGCCAGCAGTTCCCGACAAAACTATGGCTACACCTTC
>NA|NA|TRBJ1-1|TRBV6-6
CASSKRFTEAFF
TGTGCCAGCAGTAAACGGTTCACTGAAGCTTTCTTT
>NA|once|TRBJ1-5|TRBV7-9
CASSLQREAQHF
TGTGCCAGCAGCTTACAAAGAGAAGCCCAGCATTTT
>NA|NA|TRBJ1-2|TRBV7-9
CASSLSRDGNYGYTF
TGTGCCAGCAGCTTATCTCGGGACGGTAACTATGGCTACACCTTC
>NA|NA|TRBJ2-1|TRBV5-1
CASSLAWNNEQFF
TGCGCCAGCAGCTTGGCCTGGAACAATGAGCAGTTCTTC
>TRBD1|NA|TRBJ1-5|TRBV19
CASSTNGQGNQPQHF
TGTGCCAGTAGTACGAATGGACAGGGCAATCAGCCCCAGCATTTT
>NA|NA|TRBJ2-1|TRBV9
CASSVRLQGPYNEQFF
TGTGCCAGCAGCGTCCGTCTACAGGGACCTTACAATGAGCAGTTCTTC
>TRBD1|NA|TRBJ1-1|TRBV29-1
CSVEGTANTEAFF
TGCAGCGTTGAGGGGACAGCGAACACTGAAGCTTTCTTT
>NA|once|TRBJ2-1|TRBV7-8
CASSLEPKSSYNEQFF
TGTGCCAGCAGCTTAGAACCCAAAAGCTCCTACAATGAGCAGTTCTTC
>TRBD1|NA|TRBJ1-2|TRBV18
CASSLDGQGYGYTF
TGTGCCAGCTCACTAGACGGACAGGGCTATGGCTACACCTTC
>TRBD2|NA|TRBJ2-7|TRBV4-1
CASSTRTSGSYEQYF
TGCGCCAGCAGCACCAGGACTAGCGGATCCTACGAGCAGTACTTC
>NA|NA|TRBJ2-7|TRBV7-3
CASSLGVSSYEQYF
TGTGCCAGCAGCTTGGGAGTTAGTTCCTACGAGCAGTACTTC
>NA|NA|TRBJ1-1|TRBV7-9
CASSIDPFTEAFF
TGTGCCAGCAGCATAGACCCTTTCACTGAAGCTTTCTTT
>NA|NA|TRBJ2-1|TRBV19
CASSPFRGPKNEQFF
TGTGCCAGTAGTCCCTTTCGAGGGCCGAAAAATGAGCAGTTCTTC
>NA|NA|TRBJ1-1|TRBV2
CASSEALGHWNTEAFF
TGTGCCAGCAGTGAAGCTCTAGGGCACTGGAACACTGAAGCTTTCTTT
>NA|NA|TRBJ2-1|TRBV29-1
CSVEEGGETYNEQFF
TGCAGCGTTGAAGAGGGTGGGGAAACCTACAATGAGCAGTTCTTC
>TRBD2|NA|TRBJ2-1|TRBV29-1
CSVEGWTSGRSYNEQFF
TGCAGCGTTGAAGGGTGGACTAGCGGGAGGTCCTACAATGAGCAGTTCTTC
>TRBD1|NA|TRBJ2-7|TRBV9
CASSAGTGDYEQYF
TGTGCCAGCAGCGCAGGGACAGGAGACTACGAGCAGTACTTC
>TRBD1|NA|TRBJ1-4|TRBV6-5
CASRKQGAGEKLFF
TGTGCCAGCAGAAAGCAGGGGGCTGGTGAAAAACTGTTTTTT
>TRBD1|NA|TRBJ1-1|TRBV10-2
CASSRTGGTEAFF
TGCGCCAGCAGCCGGACAGGGGGGACTGAAGCTTTCTTT
>TRBD1|NA|TRBJ1-5|TRBV2
CASTDRVYQPQHF
TGTGCCAGCACGGACAGGGTTTATCAGCCCCAGCATTTT
>TRBD2|NA|TRBJ2-2|TRBV4-2
CASSQGLAANTGELFF
TGTGCCAGCAGTCAGGGACTAGCGGCTAACACCGGGGAGCTGTTTTTT
>NA|NA|TRBJ1-5|TRBV10-3
CAISDLGYQPQHF
TGTGCCATCAGTGATCTAGGCTATCAGCCCCAGCATTTT
>NA|NA|TRBJ2-7|TRBV15
CATSNEGLGEQYF
TGTGCCACCTCAAACGAGGGGCTCGGCGAGCAGTACTTC
>TRBD2|NA|TRBJ2-1|TRBV11-2
CASSHFSGRSYNEQFF
TGTGCCAGCAGCCATTTTAGCGGGAGGTCCTACAATGAGCAGTTCTTC
>TRBD1|NA|TRBJ2-2|TRBV7-6
CASSTQTGGGGTGELFF
TGTGCCAGCAGCACTCAGACAGGGGGCGGAGGAACCGGGGAGCTGTTTTTT
>TRBD1|NA|TRBJ2-6|TRBV9
CASSVGQPLSGANVLTF
TGTGCCAGCAGCGTGGGACAGCCTCTCTCTGGGGCCAACGTCCTGACTTTC
>NA|NA|TRBJ1-5|TRBV28
CASSLGDTNQPQHF
TGTGCCAGCAGCCTAGGGGACACCAATCAGCCCCAGCATTTT
>NA|NA|TRBJ2-7|TRBV2
CASSAQRASSYEQYF
TGTGCCAGCAGTGCCCAGCGGGCTTCATCCTACGAGCAGTACTTC
>NA|NA|TRBJ2-7|TRBV6-6
CASSYPGGSSYEQYF
TGTGCCAGCAGTTACCCCGGCGGGTCCTCCTACGAGCAGTACTTC
>NA|NA|TRBJ2-7|TRBV5-1
CASSSHPYEQYF
TGCGCCAGCAGCTCCCACCCTTACGAGCAGTACTTC
>TRBD2|NA|TRBJ2-5|TRBV2
CASTNGGETQYF
TGTGCCAGCACCAACGGGGGGGAGACCCAGTACTTC
>NA|NA|TRBJ1-1|TRBV21-1
CASSKRGAFF
TGTGCCAGCAGCAAAAGGGGAGCTTTCTTT
>NA|NA|TRBJ2-7|TRBV5-4
CASSPLIDGVEQYF
TGTGCCAGCAGCCCCCTAATCGATGGCGTCGAGCAGTACTTC
>NA|NA|TRBJ2-7|TRBV6-6
CASRDNPYEQYF
TGTGCCAGCAGGGACAACCCCTACGAGCAGTACTTC
>TRBD1|NA|TRBJ2-7|TRBV11-2
CASSRGQQNYEQYF
TGTGCCAGCAGCCGGGGACAGCAGAACTACGAGCAGTACTTC
>NA|NA|TRBJ1-1|TRBV15
CATSRERDLSQNTEAFF
TGTGCCACCAGCAGGGAGCGGGACCTTTCCCAGAACACTGAAGCTTTCTTT
>NA|NA|TRBJ2-2|TRBV19
CASSISAANPTGELFF
TGTGCCAGTAGTATATCAGCGGCGAACCCCACCGGGGAGCTGTTTTTT
>NA|NA|TRBJ2-7|TRBV21-1
CAERPAGDNEQYF
TGTGCCGAACGGCCAGCGGGAGATAACGAGCAGTACTTC
>TRBD1|NA|TRBJ2-7|TRBV29-1
CSVEDQGAYEQYF
TGCAGCGTTGAAGATCAGGGGGCCTACGAGCAGTACTTC
>NA|NA|TRBJ1-1|TRBV19
CASSLTGYTEAFF
TGTGCCAGTAGTCTTACAGGGTACACTGAAGCTTTCTTT